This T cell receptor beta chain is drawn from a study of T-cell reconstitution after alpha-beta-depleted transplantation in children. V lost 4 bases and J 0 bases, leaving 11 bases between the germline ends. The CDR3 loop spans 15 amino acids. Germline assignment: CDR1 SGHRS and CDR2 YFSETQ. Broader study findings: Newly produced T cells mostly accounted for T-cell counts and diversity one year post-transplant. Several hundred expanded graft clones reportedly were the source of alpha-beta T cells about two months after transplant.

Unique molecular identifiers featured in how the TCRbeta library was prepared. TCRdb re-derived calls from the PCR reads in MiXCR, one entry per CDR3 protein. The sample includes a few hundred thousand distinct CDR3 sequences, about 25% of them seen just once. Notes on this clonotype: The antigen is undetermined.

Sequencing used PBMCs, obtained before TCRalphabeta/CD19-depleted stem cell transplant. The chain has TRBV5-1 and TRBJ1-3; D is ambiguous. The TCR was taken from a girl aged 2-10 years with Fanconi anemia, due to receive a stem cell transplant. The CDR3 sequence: CASSLDLDSGNTIYF. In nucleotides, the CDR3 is TGCGCCAGCAGCCTGGACCTCGACTCTGGAAACACCATATATTTT.